The 5 T cell receptor beta chains reported below all come from one sample, sequenced in a study of shared clonotypes between healthy human individuals. The assay was immunoSEQ multiplex PCR, and TCRdb's table has in-frame clones only and misses some. The sample has 2 million to 2.5 million clones; 90% to 97% are singletons. The sequencing input was naive CD4+ T cells sorted from blood. Subset denoted: CD45RA+ positively selected. All receptors derive from a man between 18 and 35 years old in good health.

The chain joins TRBV11-3 to TRBJ2-2, with 7 bases aligning to TRBD1. The CDR3 is made up of 15 amino acids. Unmatched junction bases numbered 4, after V lost 5 bases and J lost 1 base. From germline, CDR1 is SGHNT and CDR2 YENEEA. CDR3 in DNA: TGTGCCAGCAGCCACCGGGACAGGAACACCGGGGAGCTGTTTTTT. Amino acid sequence: CASSHRDRNTGELFF.

The chain employs TRBV7-9 and TRBJ1-4; no definite D call. Trimming left V 5 bases short and J 8 bases short, with 12 bases between. The CDR3 is made up of 13 amino acids. Germline values: CDR1 SEHNR, CDR2 FQNEAQ (reference sequence). CDR3 sequence: CASSRTLGEKLFF. Here the CDR3 DNA reads TGTGCCAGCAGCCGGACCCTTGGAGAAAAACTGTTTTTT.

The chain is built from TRBV7-2 and TRBJ2-7; TRBD2 aligns across 7 bases. Germline trimming cut 3 bases from V and 6 bases from J; bases unmatched to any gene: 14. This CDR3 is 16 amino acids long. Germline V gene lookup returns CDR1 SGHTA and CDR2 FQGNSA. In nucleotides, the CDR3 is TGTGCCAGCAGCTTGAGCGGGGCGACTAGCTACAGCGAGCAGTACTTC. It translates to CASSLSGATSYSEQYF.

This clone was found a few times. The chain has TRBV21-1 and TRBJ1-6; the table assigns TRBD1, which was not confirmed against the DNA. TRBV21-1 is listed as a pseudogene. The CDR3 covers 14 residues. The CDR3 loop is CASIRDRAPLALHF. The DNA of the CDR3 is TGTGCCAGCATAAGGGACAGGGCCCCTTTGGCCCTCCACTTT.

Worth noting for this clone: This same CDR3 is encoded by further DNA sequences in the sample. The rearrangement links TRBV19 to TRBJ2-1; D unclear. Trimming pared 1 base from V and 7 bases from J, leaving 5 bases between. CDR3 length: 12 residues. Germline V gene sequence: CDR1 LNHDA, CDR2 SQIVND (reference sequence). CDR3 sequence: CASSIGGNEQFF. The CDR3 nucleotides read TGTGCCAGTAGTATAGGGGGAAATGAGCAGTTCTTC.